This TCR beta chain stems from a study of fetal regulatory T cell absence and autoimmunity. About the study: Exocrine pancreas autoimmunity occurred in IPEX patients lacking clinical diabetes. The study, taken as a whole, reports: Broadly similar TRB gene family usage was seen in pancreas and cord blood. In IPEX, the enrichment was taken to support antigen-driven autoimmunity before birth.

Sequencing used immunoSEQ multiplex PCR; TCRdb keeps in-frame clones, though not all of them. The sample holds more than 85,000 clones, roughly 78% seen once. This clone has more than one count but fewer than ten. Its target is unknown. The V and J ends lost 0 bases and 4 bases, in that order; junction bases with no gene match: 7. CDR1 MNHNY and CDR2 SVGAGI come from the germline V gene (reference sequence). The CDR3 contains 16 residues. The genes are TRBV6-6 and TRBJ2-7, with 9 positions matching TRBD2. Sequencing input: pancreas tissue. The clonotype originates from a male donor with IPEX syndrome. The CDR3 spells CASSYSIRGGAYEQYF. The CDR3 bases are TGTGCCAGCAGTTACTCAATACGCGGGGGGGCGTACGAGCAGTACTTC.